What follows are 22 T cell receptor beta chains derived from one specimen sequenced in a study of molecular identifiers for immune sequencing clone quantification. TCRdb re-derived calls from the PCR reads in MiXCR, one entry per CDR3 protein. This table has about 640,000 distinct CDR3 sequences, roughly 21% appearing once. The source material was naive CD8+ T cells from blood, with Jurkat cell RNA spiked in. Subset in this sample: FACS-sorted CD8+CD4-CCR7+CD45RA+ naive T cells. The source is a human donor in good health. Some libraries in this study had Jurkat cell RNA spiked in.

There are many counts of this clonotype. The gene calls are TRBV4-1 and TRBJ2-5, with 7 bases aligning to TRBD1. V trimming: 0 bases; J trimming: 4 bases; junction bases outside the gene matches: 5. This CDR3 has 15 residues. The germline CDR1 and CDR2 sequences are MGHRA and YSYEKL. CDR3 in amino acids: CASSQEGGPRETQYF. In DNA, the CDR3 is TGCGCCAGCAGCCAAGAAGGGGGCCCGAGAGAGACCCAGTACTTC.

This clonotype was found many times. This rearrangement joins TRBV18 to TRBJ2-3; weak D call: TRBD1 (6 bases). The CDR3 has 16 amino acids. Germline CDR1 reads KGHSH; CDR2 reads LQKENI. Trimming removed 3 bases at V and 0 bases at J, with 13 bases between. CDR3 region: CASSPGWTESTDTQYF. The CDR3 region has the DNA TGTGCCAGCTCACCGGGCTGGACAGAGAGCACAGATACGCAGTATTTT.

This sequence joins TRBV9 and TRBJ1-2; a possible D gene is TRBD1 (5 bases). Trimming removed 4 bases at V and 2 bases at J, with 9 bases between. CDR1 SGDLS and CDR2 YYNGEE come from the germline V gene. The CDR3 contains 13 residues. CDR3 bases: TGTGCCAGCAGCATGACAGAGAACTATGGCTACACCTTC. It translates to CASSMTENYGYTF.

This clonotype was counted ten times or more. The V and J genes are TRBV2 and TRBJ2-1, with D perhaps matching TRBD1 (5 bases). The CDR3 totals 14 residues. V lost 9 bases and J lost 1, with 13 bases in between. In germline, CDR1 is SNHLY, CDR2 FYNNEI. The DNA of the CDR3 is TGTGCCAGTACAGGTCCCCCGTCCTACAATGAGCAGTTCTTC. The encoded protein is CASTGPPSYNEQFF.

The table lists this clonotype with many counts. The chain combines TRBV20-1 with TRBJ2-7, with D possibly being TRBD1 (5 bases). The CDR3 totals 13 residues. Trimming took 3 bases from V and 0 from J, leaving 9 bases between them. Per germline, CDR1 DFQATT and CDR2 SNEGSKA (reference sequence). For the CDR3, the DNA is TGCAGTGCTAGTCAGGGAAGCTCCTACGAGCAGTACTTC. Its translation is CSASQGSSYEQYF.

In its sample, this clonotype was seen many times. The chain joins TRBV24-1 to TRBJ2-3, with TRBD2 matching over 8 bases. This CDR3 is built from 15 residues. Germline lookup yields CDR1 KGHDR and CDR2 SFDVKD. Trimming removed 4 bases from V and 1 base from J; junction bases left unmatched: 3. CDR3 residues: CATSEPTSGTDTQYF. The CDR3 region has the DNA TGTGCCACCAGTGAACCGACTAGCGGCACAGATACGCAGTATTTT.

The count of this clonotype is one. Compared with germline, one end of the junction differs, possibly owing to a read error. This sequence joins TRBV7-6 and TRBJ2-1, with 11 nucleotides matching TRBD2. The CDR3 loop spans 17 amino acids. Germline CDR1 reads SGHVS; CDR2 reads FNYEAQ. The CDR3, as DNA: TGTACCAGCAGCTTATCTCCTAGCGGGAGGCCCTACAATGAGCAGTTCTTC. The encoded protein is CTSSLSPSGRPYNEQFF.

J is TRBJ1-2 and V is TRBV13; TRBD1 agrees at 7 bases. The germline V gene encodes CDR1 PRHDT and CDR2 FYEKMQ (reference sequence). Trimming cost V 4 bases and J 10 bases; bases outside gene matches: 6. The length of the CDR3 is 12 residues. In DNA form, the CDR3 reads TGTGCCAGCAGCTCGGGACAGCACTCCTACACCTTC. Protein product: CASSSGQHSYTF.

This clonotype was counted only a few times. V is TRBV27 and J is TRBJ1-1; 8 nucleotides agree with TRBD1. Germline values: CDR1 MNHEY, CDR2 SMNVEV (reference sequence). This CDR3 contains 15 residues. V lost 6 bases to trimming and J lost 1 base; unmatched junction nucleotides: 7. CDR3 nucleotides: TGTGCCAGCAGCACTAGGACAGGGACGAACACTGAAGCTTTCTTT. Translation gives CASSTRTGTNTEAFF.

This clonotype was observed at least ten times. The V call is TRBV24-1, the J call TRBJ2-1; D ambiguous. Per germline, CDR1 KGHDR and CDR2 SFDVKD. The CDR3 is 14 residues long. V lost 5 bases to trimming and J lost 5 bases, with 12 bases between them. CDR3 nucleotide sequence: TGTGCCACCAGTGCTTTCAGCGCCGACAATGAGCAGTTCTTC. It yields the protein CATSAFSADNEQFF.

A word on this clonotype: This may arise from a read error, as a much more abundant clone is one base away. The chain links TRBV7-9 to TRBJ2-2, with unresolved D. The CDR3 totals 12 residues. Germline CDR1 reads SEHNR; CDR2 reads FQNEAQ (reference sequence). Trimming took off 0 bases at V and 7 bases at J, with 3 bases between the two ends. CDR3 sequence: CASSLAIGELFF. In DNA form, the CDR3 reads TGTGCCAGCAGCTTAGCGATCGGGGAGCTGTTTTTT.

Only one count was recorded for this clonotype. This clone may be a read error of a much larger clone one base away. CDR3 bases: TGTGCCAGCACATCCGCCGGGACGGCCTCCTACGAGCAGTACTTC. It codes for CASTSAGTASYEQYF. The V gene is TRBV7-9, the J gene TRBJ2-7; D is perhaps TRBD1 or TRBD2 (5 bases each). CDR3 length: 15 amino acids. With 7 bases removed from V and 0 bases from J, the gap between germline ends came to 16 bases. The germline gives CDR1 SEHNR, CDR2 FQNEAQ (reference sequence).

This clonotype was found many times. The chain has TRBV7-8 and TRBJ2-1; 7 bases are shared with TRBD2. Germline V gives CDR1 SGHVS, CDR2 FQNEAQ. V shed 2 bases and J 8 bases; nucleotides not matched to a gene: 6. This CDR3 region has 14 residues. The CDR3 DNA sequence: TGTGCCAGCAGCTTACTCTCAGGGAGGGATGAGCAGTTCTTC. Protein product: CASSLLSGRDEQFF.

The chain recombines TRBV27 with TRBJ2-7; TRBD1 might be the D (6 bases). The CDR3 consists of 15 residues. V shed 5 bases and J shed 3 bases, with 17 bases lying between them. Germline assignment: CDR1 MNHEY and CDR2 SMNVEV (reference sequence). Here the CDR3 DNA reads TGTGCCAGCAGTACAGGGTCCCCCGCGTACTACGAGCAGTACTTC. Translating gives CASSTGSPAYYEQYF.

The rearrangement joins TRBV29-1 to TRBJ2-1; 15 bases are a match to TRBD2. This CDR3 comprises 17 residues. The germline gives CDR1 SQVTM, CDR2 ANQGSEA. With V trimmed by 4 bases and J by 2 bases, 6 bases remained unmatched. Here the CDR3 reads CSVGRTSGGGPYNEQFF. CDR3 nucleotide sequence: TGCAGCGTTGGGAGGACTAGCGGGGGGGGACCCTACAATGAGCAGTTCTTC.

In the case of this clonotype: A much more abundant neighbour one base away suggests this may be a read error. The chain couples TRBV12-3 or TRBV12-4 to TRBJ2-3; the D is unclear. Trimming took 4 bases from V and 2 from J, leaving 13 bases between them. The CDR3 is made up of 15 amino acids. The CDR3: CASSCAFLTTDTQYF. The CDR3 bases are TGTGCCAGCAGTTGTGCATTTTTGACCACAGATACGCAGTATTTT.

Points on this clonotype: Possible read error: a much larger clone is one base away. Since no conserved phenylalanine or tryptophan closes the CDR3, a read error is the likely cause. Here the CDR3 reads CASSFPGENTEAFL. DNA of the CDR3: TGTGCCAGCAGCTTTCCAGGAGAGAACACTGAAGCTTTCCTT. The chain has TRBV5-6 and TRBJ1-1, with D uncertain. Between the trimmed V and J ends, which lost 2 bases and 1 base, there was a span of 9 bases. The CDR3 consists of 14 residues. The V gene's germline CDR1 is SGHDT and CDR2 YYEEEE.

The table lists this clonotype with many counts. This rearrangement joins TRBV25-1 to TRBJ2-5, with D unresolved. The ends were cut back, 0 bases at V and 5 bases at J, with 19 bases in the middle. The CDR3 has 17 residues. Germline V lookup: CDR1 MGHDK, CDR2 SYGVNS. The CDR3 DNA sequence: TGTGCCAGCAGTGAATATCTCTTGGCGGCAGCTTCCGAGACCCAGTACTTC. Translating gives CASSEYLLAAASETQYF. The full variable domain, rest sourced from reference TRBV25-1 and TRBJ2-5, is EADIYQTPRYLVIGTGKKITLECSQTMGHDKMYWYQQDPGMELHLIHYSYGVNSTEKGDLSSESTVSRIRTEHFPLTLESARPSHTSQYLCASSEYLLAAASETQYFGPGTRLLVL.

This clonotype was observed at least ten times. The V and J genes are TRBV7-9 and TRBJ2-7, with TRBD1 identical over 9 bases. CDR3 length: 14 residues. Germline V lookup: CDR1 SEHNR, CDR2 FQNEAQ (reference sequence). The V gene end was trimmed by 5 bases and the J gene end by 0 bases; junction bases not matched to a gene: 2. For the CDR3, the DNA is TGTGCCAGCAGCCGGACAGGGGACTCCTACGAGCAGTACTTC. Translated, it gives CASSRTGDSYEQYF.

The chain is built from TRBV10-1 and TRBJ2-3; perhaps TRBD1 as D (5 bases). The V end was cut by 7 bases, the J end by 6 bases, with 14 bases between. CDR3 size: 13 residues. Germline loops: CDR1 WNHNN, CDR2 SYGVQD (reference sequence). The CDR3 spells CASTYPQVDTQYF. The DNA for the CDR3 is TGCGCCAGCACCTACCCACAGGTGGATACGCAGTATTTT.

The table lists this clonotype with a few counts. The V gene is TRBV5-1, the J gene TRBJ1-2; D not resolved. The CDR3 covers 12 residues. Trimming pared 4 bases from V and 8 bases from J, leaving 12 bases between. Germline lookup yields CDR1 SGHRS and CDR2 YFSETQ. The CDR3 loop is CASSPDAAGYTF. The CDR3 DNA follows: TGCGCCAGCAGCCCAGACGCGGCGGGCTACACCTTC.

This clonotype was seen ten or more times. This chain connects TRBV7-9 to TRBJ2-7; 11 bases map to TRBD2. This CDR3 has 15 residues. V dropped 4 bases and J dropped 2; count of bases not matched to a gene: 4. Germline CDR1 is SEHNR and CDR2 is FQNEAQ (reference sequence). CDR3 sequence (DNA): TGTGCCAGCAGCTCGGGACTAGCGGCACCCTACGAGCAGTACTTC. This gives the protein CASSSGLAAPYEQYF.